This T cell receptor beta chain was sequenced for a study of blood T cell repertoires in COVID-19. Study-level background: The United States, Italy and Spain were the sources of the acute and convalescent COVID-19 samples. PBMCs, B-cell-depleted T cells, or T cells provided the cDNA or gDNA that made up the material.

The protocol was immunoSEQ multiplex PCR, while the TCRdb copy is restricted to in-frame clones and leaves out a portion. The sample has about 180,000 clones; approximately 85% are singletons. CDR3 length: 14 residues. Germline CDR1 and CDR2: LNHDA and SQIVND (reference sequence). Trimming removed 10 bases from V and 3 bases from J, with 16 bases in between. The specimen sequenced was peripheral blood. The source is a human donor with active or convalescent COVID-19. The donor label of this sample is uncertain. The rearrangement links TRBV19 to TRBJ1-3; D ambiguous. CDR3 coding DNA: TGTGCCACCTTAGAGGCGGTGGGTGGAAACACCATATATTTT. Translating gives CATLEAVGGNTIYF.